The 27 T cell receptor beta chains listed next were all sequenced from one sample in a study of T cell responses to AZD1222 COVID-19 vaccine. The data were produced by immunoSEQ multiplex PCR, yet TCRdb's version contains in-frame clones alone and is incomplete. The repertoire consists of about 98,000 clones, with roughly 88% occurring once and the leading ten covering around 5.8%. The source material was peripheral blood, sampled on day 0 of AZD1222 vaccination. The receptor set was obtained from an adult in good health.

The rearrangement uses TRBV28 and TRBJ1-2, with D perhaps matching TRBD1 (6 bases). V was clipped by 7 bases and J by 2 bases, with 11 bases between them. This CDR3 has 13 residues. CDR1 is MDHEN, CDR2 SYDVKM, per germline. CDR3 sequence reads: CASTYGTNYGYTF. In DNA form, the CDR3 reads TGTGCCAGCACCTACGGGACAAACTATGGCTACACCTTC.

The chain recombines TRBV6-1 with TRBJ2-1; the D is unclear. The CDR3 is 14 amino acids. Germline V gene lookup returns CDR1 MNHNS and CDR2 SASEGT. V lost 0 bases, J lost 6 bases, and 9 bases lay in between. CDR3 sequence: CASSEAGGFNEQFF. Written as DNA, the CDR3 is TGTGCCAGCAGTGAAGCAGGCGGATTCAATGAGCAGTTCTTC.

The chain joins TRBV27 to TRBJ1-1; D ambiguous. CDR1 MNHEY and CDR2 SMNVEV come from the germline V gene (reference sequence). Trimming took off 1 base at V and 1 base at J, with 4 bases between the two ends. CDR3 size: 13 residues. CDR3 nucleotide sequence: TGTGCCAGCAGTTTATGGGGGAACACTGAAGCTTTCTTT. It is translated as CASSLWGNTEAFF.

A word on this clone: Its ends do not fully match the called genes, so a read error is possible. Other nucleotide sequences from this sample produce the same CDR3. The chain is built from TRBV10-3 and TRBJ2-1; D possibly corresponds to TRBD2 (7 bases). The CDR3 has 16 amino acids. CDR1 is ENHRY and CDR2 is SYGVKD in the germline V gene. DNA for the CDR3: TGTGCTATCAGTGATTGGGGGGGCGACGGGAAACATGAGCAGTTCTTC. It encodes CAISDWGGDGKHEQFF.

The V and J genes are TRBV2 and TRBJ2-5; weak D call: TRBD1 (5 bases). Per germline, CDR1 SNHLY and CDR2 FYNNEI. The V end lost 7 bases, the J end lost 2 bases, and 14 bases lay between the germline ends. The CDR3 contains 14 residues. The chain's CDR3 is CASNNQGSQETQYF. For the CDR3, the DNA is TGTGCCAGCAATAATCAGGGTTCACAAGAGACCCAGTACTTC.

The chain carries TRBV14 and TRBJ2-7; TRBD2 is a possible D gene (6 bases). CDR1 and CDR2 from the germline V gene are SGHDN and FVKESK. Trimming removed 3 bases from V and 7 bases from J, with 19 bases in between. The CDR3 has 15 residues. Written as DNA, the CDR3 is TGTGCCAGCAGCCAGCCCCAGGGAGGAAGGGCTGAGCAGTACTTC. Translating gives CASSQPQGGRAEQYF.

This chain links TRBV2 with TRBJ1-1, with 10 nucleotides matching TRBD1. The CDR3 extends over 16 amino acids. Losses at the gene ends were 2 bases for V and 0 bases for J; bases not matched to a gene: 3. The germline gives CDR1 SNHLY, CDR2 FYNNEI. In nucleotides, the CDR3 is TGTGCCAGCAGTGAAAGGGGACAGGGGTTGAACACTGAAGCTTTCTTT. This sequence encodes CASSERGQGLNTEAFF. The variable domain in full, with the rest retrieved from reference TRBV2 and TRBJ1-1, is EPEVTQTPSHQVTQMGQEVILRCVPISNHLYFYWYRQILGQKVEFLVSFYNNEISEKSEIFDDQFSVERPDGSNFTLKIRSTKLEDSAMYFCASSERGQGLNTEAFFGQGTRLTVV.

The genes are TRBV19 and TRBJ1-2; D remains ambiguous. V was shortened by 10 bases and J by 0 bases, with 15 bases between the two germline ends. CDR1 is LNHDA and CDR2 is SQIVND in the germline V gene (reference sequence). This CDR3 spans 14 amino acids. The CDR3: CATSTLGANYGYTF. CDR3 nucleotide sequence: TGTGCCACCAGTACGTTGGGAGCTAACTATGGCTACACCTTC.

The V gene is TRBV29-1, the J gene TRBJ2-7; D is perhaps TRBD2 (6 bases). The CDR3 loop spans 12 amino acids. V was cut by 3 bases and J by 6 bases, with 12 bases left in between. Germline CDR1 reads SQVTM; CDR2 reads ANQGSEA. The CDR3 spells CSVEVGGGEQYF. In DNA form, the CDR3 reads TGCAGCGTTGAGGTCGGGGGAGGCGAGCAGTACTTC.

The chain recombines TRBV28 with TRBJ2-2; a weak D match, TRBD1 (6 bases). CDR1 MDHEN and CDR2 SYDVKM come from the germline V gene. The CDR3 runs to 16 residues. The V and J ends lost 6 bases and 6 bases respectively, with 20 bases between them. CDR3 in amino acids: CASSTTSGVWAGELFF. The CDR3 DNA is TGTGCCAGCAGCACCACTTCAGGGGTCTGGGCCGGGGAGCTGTTTTTT.

The CDR3 nucleotides are TGCAGTGCTAGTCTGGCATCCCATAGCAATCAGCCCCAGCATTTT. It codes for CSASLASHSNQPQHF. The rearrangement uses TRBV20-1 and TRBJ1-5; D gene unclear. CDR1 DFQATT and CDR2 SNEGSKA come from the germline V gene (reference sequence). Trimming removed 3 bases from V and 0 bases from J, with 12 bases in between. The CDR3 length is 15 residues.

The rearrangement links TRBV5-8 to TRBJ1-5; no reliable D call. The germline V gene encodes CDR1 SGHTS and CDR2 YDEGEE. The CDR3 runs 14 residues. Between the trimmed V and J ends, which lost 2 bases and 3 bases, there was a span of 9 bases. CDR3: CASSFWGPNQPQHF. The CDR3 bases are TGTGCCAGCAGCTTCTGGGGTCCCAATCAGCCCCAGCATTTT.

The CDR3 sequence is CASSLEFGGYTEAFF. CDR3 in DNA: TGTGCCAGCAGCTTAGAATTCGGCGGATACACTGAAGCTTTCTTT. J is TRBJ1-1 and V is TRBV7-8; D not certain. Trimming took 1 base from V and 3 from J, leaving 12 bases between them. The CDR3 loop spans 15 amino acids. Germline CDR1 reads SGHVS; CDR2 reads FQNEAQ.

The genes are TRBV7-2 and TRBJ2-7; D remains unclear. The germline gives CDR1 SGHTA, CDR2 FQGNSA. V gave up 5 bases and J gave up 0 bases, with 5 bases separating them. CDR3 length: 12 amino acids. The CDR3 loop reads CASSISSYEQYF. The CDR3 DNA sequence: TGTGCCAGCAGCATCAGCTCCTACGAGCAGTACTTC.

The chain couples TRBV19 to TRBJ1-6; 7 bases map to TRBD1. The trim removed 3 bases at V and 10 bases at J, leaving 3 bases unmatched. Germline V gene lookup returns CDR1 LNHDA and CDR2 SQIVND (reference sequence). The CDR3 consists of 13 residues. CDR3 in amino acids: CASSIQGVSPLHF. Here the CDR3 DNA reads TGTGCCAGTAGTATCCAGGGGGTGTCACCCCTCCACTTT.

V is TRBV3-1 (or the pseudogene TRBV3-2) and J is TRBJ1-1, with D possibly TRBD1 on 6 matching bases. Germline values: CDR1 LGHDT, CDR2 YNNKEL (reference sequence). Trimming cost V 0 bases and J 8 bases, with 13 bases left between them. CDR3 length equals 14 residues. CDR3 loop: CASSQEDSHEEAFF. Here the CDR3 DNA reads TGTGCCAGCAGCCAAGAGGACAGTCACGAAGAAGCTTTCTTT.

The rearrangement uses TRBV4-1 and TRBJ1-6, with TRBD1 matching 7 bases. Germline CDR1 MGHRA, CDR2 YSYEKL. The CDR3 spans 18 residues. With V trimmed by 3 bases and J by 8 bases, 16 bases remained unmatched. The DNA for the CDR3 is TGCGCCAGCAGCCAGTCCAGGTGGGACAGCCTCAAGGATTCACCCCTCCACTTT. Translation: CASSQSRWDSLKDSPLHF.

Only one count was recorded for this clone. The chain uses TRBV28 and TRBJ1-3; TRBD1 is a possible D gene (6 bases). V lost 7 bases and J 5 bases, leaving 15 bases between the germline ends. The CDR3 totals 14 residues. Germline V gives CDR1 MDHEN, CDR2 SYDVKM. The CDR3 DNA follows: TGTGCCAGCACCCTACCGGGACACCGAAACACCATATATTTT. Translating it yields CASTLPGHRNTIYF.

This sequence joins TRBV28 and TRBJ1-2; possible D gene TRBD1, 5 bases. This CDR3 has 14 amino acids. The V end lost 2 bases, the J end lost 4 bases, and 11 bases lay between the germline ends. CDR1 and CDR2 (germline): MDHEN, SYDVKM. The CDR3 region is CASSLGAGSYGYTF. The CDR3 nucleotides read TGTGCCAGCAGTTTAGGGGCAGGCTCCTATGGCTACACCTTC.

This clone turned up a few times. This chain joins TRBV2 and TRBJ2-7; D assignment may be TRBD1 or TRBD2 (5 bases each). CDR3 size: 15 residues. The V gene's germline CDR1 is SNHLY and CDR2 FYNNEI. Trimming stripped 2 bases from V and 0 bases from J, with 11 bases between. This CDR3 is CASSESLGDSYEQYF. The CDR3 bases are TGTGCCAGCAGTGAAAGTCTGGGGGACTCCTACGAGCAGTACTTC.

This clone is a singleton in its sample. The CDR3 region has the DNA TGTGCCAGTAGTATGGGGCAGGTAGGAGGTCAGCCCCAGCATTTT. The encoded protein is CASSMGQVGGQPQHF. This chain connects TRBV19 to TRBJ1-5, with D perhaps matching TRBD1 (5 bases). The CDR3 totals 15 residues. Germline loops: CDR1 LNHDA, CDR2 SQIVND (reference sequence). The V gene lost 3 bases and the J gene lost 6 bases, with 15 bases spanning the gap. Full variable domain (rest looked up from reference TRBV19 and TRBJ1-5): DGGITQSPKYLFRKEGQNVTLSCEQNLNHDAMYWYRQDPGQGLRLIYYSQIVNDFQKGDIAEGYSVSREKKESFPLTVTSAQKNPTAFYLCASSMGQVGGQPQHFGDGTRLSIL.

The chain has TRBV2 and TRBJ1-3; D remains unclear. The germline V gene encodes CDR1 SNHLY and CDR2 FYNNEI. V was shortened by 8 bases and J by 0 bases, with 5 bases between the two germline ends. This CDR3 contains 12 residues. The CDR3 nucleotides read TGTGCCAGCCAGAGCTCTGGAAACACCATATATTTT. Its protein product is CASQSSGNTIYF. The variable domain in full, completed from reference TRBV2 and TRBJ1-3, reads EPEVTQTPSHQVTQMGQEVILRCVPISNHLYFYWYRQILGQKVEFLVSFYNNEISEKSEIFDDQFSVERPDGSNFTLKIRSTKLEDSAMYFCASQSSGNTIYFGEGSWLTVV.

V is TRBV7-9 and J is TRBJ1-6; D possibly corresponds to TRBD1 (5 bases). CDR1 and CDR2 from the germline V gene are SEHNR and FQNEAQ (reference sequence). The V end lost 3 bases, the J end lost 7 bases, and 13 bases lay between the germline ends. The CDR3 is 15 amino acids. CDR3 bases: TGTGCCAGCAGCTTGGGGCAGGCGGACAATTCACCCCTCCACTTT. This codes for CASSLGQADNSPLHF.

This chain links TRBV11-2 with TRBJ2-1; 9 bases line up with TRBD2. Unmatched junction bases numbered 5, after V lost 5 bases and J lost 3 bases. The CDR3 spans 15 residues. The germline V gene encodes CDR1 SGHAT and CDR2 FQNNGV. The CDR3 DNA follows: TGTGCCAGCAGCCGTCTAGCGGGGAACTACAATGAGCAGTTCTTC. As protein: CASSRLAGNYNEQFF.

The chain uses TRBV2 and TRBJ2-6, with TRBD1 matching 11 bases. Germline CDR1 reads SNHLY; CDR2 reads FYNNEI. The V and J ends lost 5 bases and 1 base, in that order; junction bases with no gene match: 7. The CDR3 length is 18 residues. As DNA, the CDR3 is TGTGCCAGCAGTAAATTTGGACAGGGGGCATCTGGGGCCAACGTCCTGACTTTC. Amino acids: CASSKFGQGASGANVLTF.

This clone was seen only once. Here the CDR3 reads CASSEGILPSEWTRGLYEQYF. Here the CDR3 DNA reads TGTGCCAGCAGTGAAGGGATTCTACCGTCCGAATGGACACGGGGATTATACGAGCAGTACTTC. This chain links TRBV6-1 with TRBJ2-7; D is tentatively TRBD1 or TRBD2 (5 bases each). V lost 1 base to trimming and J lost 4 bases, with 32 bases between them. There are 21 residues in the CDR3. Germline V gives CDR1 MNHNS, CDR2 SASEGT.

The chain links TRBV29-1 to TRBJ1-5, with D perhaps TRBD1 (5 bases). The CDR3 is made up of 14 amino acids. Germline V gene sequence: CDR1 SQVTM, CDR2 ANQGSEA. V lost 1 base to trimming and J lost 1 base, with 8 bases between them. CDR3 sequence reads: CSVEGGASNQPQHF. DNA of the CDR3: TGCAGCGTTGAAGGAGGGGCAAGCAATCAGCCCCAGCATTTT.